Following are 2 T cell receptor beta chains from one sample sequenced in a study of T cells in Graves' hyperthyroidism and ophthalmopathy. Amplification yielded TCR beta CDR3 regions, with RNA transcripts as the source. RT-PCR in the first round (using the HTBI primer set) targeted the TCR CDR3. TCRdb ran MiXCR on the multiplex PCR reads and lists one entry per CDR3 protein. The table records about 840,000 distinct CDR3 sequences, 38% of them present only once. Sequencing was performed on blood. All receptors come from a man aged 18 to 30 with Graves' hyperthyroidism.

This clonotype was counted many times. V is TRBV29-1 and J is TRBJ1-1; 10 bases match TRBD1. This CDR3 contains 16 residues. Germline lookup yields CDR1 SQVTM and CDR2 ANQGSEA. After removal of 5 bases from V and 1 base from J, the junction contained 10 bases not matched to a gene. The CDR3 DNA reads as TGCAGCGTTTCGGGACAGGGGACTTACAAGAACACTGAAGCTTTCTTT. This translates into CSVSGQGTYKNTEAFF.

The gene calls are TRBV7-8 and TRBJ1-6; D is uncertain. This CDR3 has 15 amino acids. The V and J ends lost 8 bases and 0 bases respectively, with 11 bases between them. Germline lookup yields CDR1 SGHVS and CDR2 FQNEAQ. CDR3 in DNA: TGTGCCAGCGGGAGACCCGGCTCCTATAATTCACCCCTCCACTTT. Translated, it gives CASGRPGSYNSPLHF. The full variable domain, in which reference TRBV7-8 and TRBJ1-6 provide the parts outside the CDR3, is GAGVSQSPRYKVAKRGQDVALRCDPISGHVSLFWYQQALGQGPEFLTYFQNEAQLDKSGLPSDRFFAERPEGSVSTLKIQRTQQEDSAVYLCASGRPGSYNSPLHFGNGTRLTVT.